Reported below is one T cell receptor (beta chain). The target antigen is unknown. The CDR3 consists of 16 residues. V gave up 3 bases and J gave up 0 bases, with 9 bases separating them. Germline V gives CDR1 MNHEY, CDR2 SMNVEV (reference sequence). These data are taken from a study of T cell responses to AZD1222 COVID-19 vaccine. Findings of the study overall: Donors skewed white British and female; clonal diversity was possibly underestimated. Nearly half of spike-specific TCRs reportedly go after variant regions that carry no mutations.

Repertoires were generated with immunoSEQ multiplex PCR, while TCRdb's copy carries only in-frame clones and drops some. This repertoire shows over 120,000 clones, approximately 89% found once; its top ten account for approximately 1.8%. This TCR was recovered from an adult who received the AZD1222 COVID-19 vaccine. V usage is TRBV27 and J usage is TRBJ1-6; D perhaps matches TRBD1 (6 bases). The sample here was peripheral blood, taken 28 days after the second AZD1222 dose. As DNA, the CDR3 is TGTGCCAGCAGTTTTCAGGGGAGCTCCTATAATTCACCCCTCCACTTT. Protein: CASSFQGSSYNSPLHF.